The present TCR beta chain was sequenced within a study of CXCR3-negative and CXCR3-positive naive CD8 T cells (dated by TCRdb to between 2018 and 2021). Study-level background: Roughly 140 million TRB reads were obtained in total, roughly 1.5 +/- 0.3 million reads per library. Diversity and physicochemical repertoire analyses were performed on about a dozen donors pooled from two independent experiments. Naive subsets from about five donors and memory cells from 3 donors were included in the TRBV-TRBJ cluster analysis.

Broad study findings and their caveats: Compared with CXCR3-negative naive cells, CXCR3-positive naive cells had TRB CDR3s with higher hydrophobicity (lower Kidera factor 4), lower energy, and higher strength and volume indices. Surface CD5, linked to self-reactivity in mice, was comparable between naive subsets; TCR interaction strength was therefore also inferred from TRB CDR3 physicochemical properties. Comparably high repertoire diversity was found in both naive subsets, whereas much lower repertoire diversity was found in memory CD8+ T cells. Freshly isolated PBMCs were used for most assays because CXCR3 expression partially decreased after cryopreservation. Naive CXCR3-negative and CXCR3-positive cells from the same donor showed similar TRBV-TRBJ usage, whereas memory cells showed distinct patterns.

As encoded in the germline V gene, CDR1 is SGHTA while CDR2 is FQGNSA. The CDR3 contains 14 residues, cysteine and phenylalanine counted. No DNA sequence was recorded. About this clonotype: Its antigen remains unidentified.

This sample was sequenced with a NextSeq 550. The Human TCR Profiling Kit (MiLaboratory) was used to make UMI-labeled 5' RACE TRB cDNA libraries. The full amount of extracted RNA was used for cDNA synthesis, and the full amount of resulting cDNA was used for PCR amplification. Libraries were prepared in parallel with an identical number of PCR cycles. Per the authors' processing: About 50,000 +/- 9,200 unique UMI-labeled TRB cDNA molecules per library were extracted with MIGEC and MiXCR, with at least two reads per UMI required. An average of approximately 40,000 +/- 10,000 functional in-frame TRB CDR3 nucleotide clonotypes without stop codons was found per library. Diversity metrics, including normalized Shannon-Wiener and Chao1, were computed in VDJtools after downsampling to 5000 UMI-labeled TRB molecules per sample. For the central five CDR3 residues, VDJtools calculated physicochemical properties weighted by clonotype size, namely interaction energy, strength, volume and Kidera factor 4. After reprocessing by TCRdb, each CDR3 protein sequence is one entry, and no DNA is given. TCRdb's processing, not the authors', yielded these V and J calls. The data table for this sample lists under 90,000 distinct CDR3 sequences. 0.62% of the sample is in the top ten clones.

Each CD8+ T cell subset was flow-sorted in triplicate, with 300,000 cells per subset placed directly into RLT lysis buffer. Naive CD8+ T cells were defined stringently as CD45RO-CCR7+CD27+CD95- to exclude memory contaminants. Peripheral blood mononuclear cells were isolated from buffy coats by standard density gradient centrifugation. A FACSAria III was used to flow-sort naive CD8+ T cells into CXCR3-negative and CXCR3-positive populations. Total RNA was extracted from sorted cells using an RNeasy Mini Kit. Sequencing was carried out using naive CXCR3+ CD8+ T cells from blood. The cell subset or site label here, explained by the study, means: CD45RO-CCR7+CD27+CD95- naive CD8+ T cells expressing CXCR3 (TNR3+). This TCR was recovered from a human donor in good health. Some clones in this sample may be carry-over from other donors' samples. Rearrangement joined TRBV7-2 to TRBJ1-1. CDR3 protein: CASSLAVWGTEAFF.